The rows below give T cell receptor beta chains drawn from one sample of a study of blood T cell repertoires in COVID-19. Sequencing used immunoSEQ multiplex PCR; TCRdb keeps in-frame clones, though not all of them. The table records approximately 440,000 clones, about 92% of them present only once. Sequencing input: PBMCs or T cells enriched from blood (not recorded which). The receptor source for this set is a man between 18 and 29 years old who had recovered from COVID-19. Each CDR3 is given with its conserved first and last residue. D genes are given only for firm matches. For some rows the clone size is stated as once, few or many, or as a class when expanded; others skip it.

v_call: TRBV3-1/TRBV3-2
j_call: TRBJ1-2
clone_size: once
d_call: TRBD1
cdr3_aa: CASSQEGTGRNYGYTF
cdr3_nt: TGTGCCAGCAGCCAAGAGGGGACAGGGCGCAACTATGGCTACACCTTC

v_call: TRBV10-3
j_call: TRBJ2-7
clone_size: once
d_call: TRBD2
cdr3_aa: CAISQRKGLAGGEQYF
cdr3_nt: TGTGCCATCAGTCAACGAAAGGGACTAGCGGGAGGCGAGCAGTACTTC

v_call: TRBV6-6
j_call: TRBJ1-1
clone_size: .
d_call: .
cdr3_aa: CASSYNGGHTEAFF
cdr3_nt: TGTGCCAGCAGTTACAACGGGGGTCACACTGAAGCTTTCTTT

v_call: TRBV10-3
j_call: TRBJ1-4
clone_size: .
d_call: TRBD1
cdr3_aa: CAINNDRGNEKLFF
cdr3_nt: TGTGCCATCAATAACGACAGGGGCAATGAAAAACTGTTTTTT

v_call: TRBV7-9
j_call: TRBJ1-2
clone_size: .
d_call: TRBD1
cdr3_aa: CASSQTGGIIPYGYTF
cdr3_nt: TGTGCCAGCAGCCAGACAGGGGGAATAATCCCCTATGGCTACACCTTC

v_call: TRBV27
j_call: TRBJ2-1
clone_size: .
d_call: .
cdr3_aa: CASSFKPGHLYNEQFF
cdr3_nt: TGTGCCAGCAGTTTCAAGCCGGGACACCTCTACAATGAGCAGTTCTTC

v_call: TRBV7-8
j_call: TRBJ2-7
clone_size: .
d_call: .
cdr3_aa: CASSLAPYEQYF
cdr3_nt: TGTGCCAGCAGCTTAGCCCCATACGAGCAGTACTTC

v_call: TRBV6-1
j_call: TRBJ1-5
clone_size: .
d_call: TRBD1
cdr3_aa: CASSEKESGQRSRQPQHF
cdr3_nt: TGTGCCAGCAGTGAAAAGGAGTCGGGACAGAGATCGCGTCAGCCCCAGCATTTT

v_call: TRBV13
j_call: TRBJ1-5
clone_size: once
d_call: TRBD1
cdr3_aa: CASSARGSNQPQHF
cdr3_nt: TGTGCCAGCAGCGCCAGGGGGAGCAATCAGCCCCAGCATTTT

v_call: TRBV7-3
j_call: TRBJ1-1
clone_size: .
d_call: .
cdr3_aa: CASSLGSNTEAFF
cdr3_nt: TGTGCCAGCAGCCTAGGGAGTAACACTGAAGCTTTCTTT

v_call: TRBV10-2
j_call: TRBJ1-3
clone_size: .
d_call: TRBD1
cdr3_aa: CASSNRGSGNTIYF
cdr3_nt: TGCGCCAGCAGTAACAGGGGTTCTGGAAACACCATATATTTT

v_call: TRBV20-1
j_call: TRBJ1-2
clone_size: once
d_call: .
cdr3_aa: CSASTGGKGYTF
cdr3_nt: TGCAGTGCTAGTACCGGGGGGAAAGGCTACACCTTC

v_call: TRBV11-3
j_call: TRBJ2-7
clone_size: .
d_call: TRBD2
cdr3_aa: CASSLDGGRDEQYF
cdr3_nt: TGTGCCAGCAGCTTAGACGGCGGGAGGGACGAGCAGTACTTC

v_call: TRBV7-3
j_call: TRBJ2-1
clone_size: .
d_call: TRBD2
cdr3_aa: CASSLTGPAGGRNEQFF
cdr3_nt: TGTGCCAGCAGCTTAACGGGACCAGCGGGGGGTAGGAATGAGCAGTTCTTC

v_call: TRBV24-1
j_call: TRBJ1-2
clone_size: .
d_call: TRBD1
cdr3_aa: CATSDPDRGYGYTF
cdr3_nt: TGTGCCACCAGTGATCCGGACAGGGGCTATGGCTACACCTTC

v_call: TRBV4-2
j_call: TRBJ1-2
clone_size: .
d_call: .
cdr3_aa: CASSPTADYGYTF
cdr3_nt: TGTGCCAGCAGCCCGACCGCGGACTATGGCTACACCTTC

v_call: TRBV19
j_call: TRBJ1-5
clone_size: .
d_call: TRBD1
cdr3_aa: CASGTAYSNQPQHF
cdr3_nt: TGTGCCAGCGGGACAGCTTATAGCAATCAGCCCCAGCATTTT

v_call: TRBV5-4
j_call: TRBJ2-1
clone_size: .
d_call: .
cdr3_aa: CASSLSETRDNEQFF
cdr3_nt: TGTGCCAGCAGCTTGAGCGAGACTAGGGACAATGAGCAGTTCTTC

v_call: TRBV5-8
j_call: TRBJ2-3
clone_size: .
d_call: TRBD2
cdr3_aa: CASSLVRTSGSTDTQYF
cdr3_nt: TGTGCCAGCAGCTTGGTCAGGACTAGCGGTAGCACAGATACGCAGTATTTT

v_call: TRBV11-3
j_call: TRBJ2-2
clone_size: .
d_call: TRBD2
cdr3_aa: CASSRGAGEGTGELFF
cdr3_nt: TGTGCCAGCAGCCGAGGGGCGGGAGAGGGCACCGGGGAGCTGTTTTTT

v_call: TRBV15
j_call: TRBJ1-2
clone_size: .
d_call: .
cdr3_aa: CATTPDRPSYGYTF
cdr3_nt: TGTGCCACCACCCCGGACAGACCTTCCTATGGCTACACCTTC

v_call: TRBV10-3
j_call: TRBJ1-5
clone_size: .
d_call: .
cdr3_aa: CASHSTGQPQHF
cdr3_nt: TGTGCCAGCCATTCGACGGGTCAGCCCCAGCATTTT

v_call: TRBV18
j_call: TRBJ1-2
clone_size: .
d_call: .
cdr3_aa: CASSPDTGFLNYGYTF
cdr3_nt: TGTGCCAGCTCACCGGATACAGGGTTCCTTAACTATGGCTACACCTTC

v_call: TRBV3-1/TRBV3-2
j_call: TRBJ2-7
clone_size: .
d_call: TRBD2
cdr3_aa: CASRSTSGSSEQYF
cdr3_nt: TGTGCCAGCAGGTCGACTAGCGGGTCGAGCGAGCAGTACTTC

v_call: TRBV19
j_call: TRBJ1-1
clone_size: .
d_call: .
cdr3_aa: CASSYRELNTEAFF
cdr3_nt: TGTGCCAGTAGTTACAGAGAGTTGAACACTGAAGCTTTCTTT

v_call: TRBV5-1
j_call: TRBJ2-5
clone_size: .
d_call: TRBD2
cdr3_aa: CASSPGAGYQETQYF
cdr3_nt: TGCGCCAGCAGCCCAGGAGCGGGATACCAAGAGACCCAGTACTTC

v_call: TRBV19
j_call: TRBJ1-6
clone_size: .
d_call: .
cdr3_aa: CASSETDGYNSPLHF
cdr3_nt: TGTGCCAGTAGTGAGACAGACGGATATAATTCACCCCTCCACTTT

v_call: TRBV10-3
j_call: TRBJ1-1
clone_size: .
d_call: .
cdr3_aa: CAISESGRMNTEAFF
cdr3_nt: TGTGCCATCAGTGAGTCTGGGAGAATGAACACTGAAGCTTTCTTT

v_call: TRBV25-1
j_call: TRBJ1-5
clone_size: .
d_call: .
cdr3_aa: CASRETGENQPQHF
cdr3_nt: TGTGCCAGCAGGGAAACGGGAGAGAATCAGCCCCAGCATTTT

v_call: TRBV12-3/TRBV12-4
j_call: TRBJ2-5
clone_size: .
d_call: .
cdr3_aa: CASSLLVAETQYF
cdr3_nt: TGTGCCAGCAGTTTACTAGTCGCGGAGACCCAGTACTTC

v_call: TRBV30
j_call: TRBJ2-3
clone_size: .
d_call: .
cdr3_aa: CAWSDAPAQYF
cdr3_nt: TGTGCCTGGAGTGATGCCCCAGCGCAGTATTTT

v_call: TRBV28
j_call: TRBJ2-1
clone_size: .
d_call: .
cdr3_aa: CASVRAYNEQFF
cdr3_nt: TGTGCCTCGGTTCGAGCCTACAATGAGCAGTTCTTC

v_call: TRBV7-8
j_call: TRBJ2-1
clone_size: .
d_call: TRBD2
cdr3_aa: CASSFIAGVSYNEQFF
cdr3_nt: TGTGCCAGCAGCTTTATAGCGGGGGTCTCCTACAATGAGCAGTTCTTC

v_call: TRBV5-1
j_call: TRBJ1-1
clone_size: .
d_call: TRBD1
cdr3_aa: CASSYSDREAAFF
cdr3_nt: TGCGCCAGCAGCTACTCGGACAGGGAGGCAGCTTTCTTT

v_call: TRBV27
j_call: TRBJ1-1
clone_size: .
d_call: .
cdr3_aa: CASSLRGGPSPDAFF
cdr3_nt: TGTGCCAGCAGTTTGCGGGGGGGACCTTCCCCCGACGCTTTCTTT

v_call: TRBV5-1
j_call: TRBJ2-1
clone_size: .
d_call: .
cdr3_aa: CASGDRGGTYEQFF
cdr3_nt: TGCGCCAGCGGCGACCGCGGCGGGACGTATGAGCAGTTCTTC

v_call: TRBV7-2
j_call: TRBJ2-7
clone_size: once
d_call: TRBD1
cdr3_aa: CASSYYPTGAAGGEQYF
cdr3_nt: TGTGCCAGCAGCTACTACCCGACAGGGGCGGCAGGAGGGGAGCAGTACTTC

v_call: TRBV3-1/TRBV3-2
j_call: TRBJ1-6
clone_size: .
d_call: .
cdr3_aa: CASRADTRTPLHF
cdr3_nt: TGTGCCAGCAGGGCGGACACCCGGACGCCCCTCCACTTT

v_call: TRBV9
j_call: TRBJ2-1
clone_size: once
d_call: TRBD1
cdr3_aa: CASSVAQGAYNEQFF
cdr3_nt: TGTGCCAGCAGCGTAGCCCAGGGGGCCTACAATGAGCAGTTCTTC

v_call: TRBV28
j_call: TRBJ2-7
clone_size: .
d_call: .
cdr3_aa: CASSVTGTKVYEQYF
cdr3_nt: TGTGCCAGCAGTGTAACCGGGACAAAAGTCTACGAGCAGTACTTC

v_call: TRBV4-1
j_call: TRBJ2-7
clone_size: .
d_call: TRBD1
cdr3_aa: CASSQEGQYYEQYF
cdr3_nt: TGCGCCAGCAGCCAAGAGGGACAGTACTACGAGCAGTACTTC

v_call: TRBV29-1
j_call: TRBJ2-5
clone_size: .
d_call: .
cdr3_aa: CSGSGYQETQYF
cdr3_nt: TGCAGCGGAAGCGGTTACCAAGAGACCCAGTACTTC

v_call: TRBV3-1/TRBV3-2
j_call: TRBJ2-2
clone_size: .
d_call: TRBD2
cdr3_aa: CASSQQGLAGVGAAGELFF
cdr3_nt: TGTGCCAGCAGCCAGCAGGGACTAGCGGGAGTAGGGGCGGCCGGGGAGCTGTTTTTT

v_call: TRBV2
j_call: TRBJ2-5
clone_size: .
d_call: .
cdr3_aa: CASSDRGRIGETQYF
cdr3_nt: TGTGCCAGCAGTGACCGGGGTAGGATAGGAGAGACCCAGTACTTC

v_call: TRBV28
j_call: TRBJ2-1
clone_size: .
d_call: TRBD2
cdr3_aa: CASSGGVAGGLGEQFF
cdr3_nt: TGTGCCAGCAGTGGAGGCGTAGCGGGAGGGTTGGGTGAGCAGTTCTTC

v_call: TRBV5-1
j_call: TRBJ2-6
clone_size: .
d_call: .
cdr3_aa: CASSFYGHSGANVLTF
cdr3_nt: TGCGCCAGCAGCTTTTACGGTCACTCTGGGGCCAACGTCCTGACTTTC